The 16 T cell receptor beta chains listed next were all sequenced from one sample in a study of shared clonotypes between healthy human individuals. Naive CD8 isolation took CD45RO-negative cells positively selected for CCR7 and excluded terminally differentiated effector memory CD45RA+ cells. TCRdb's table, derived via immunoSEQ multiplex PCR, lists solely in-frame clones and lacks some. The data contain approximately 600,000 clones, about 95% of them seen just once; the ten biggest clones take up around 0.11%. The sample was naive CD8+ T cells sorted from blood. These receptor sequences come from a young woman in good health.

This chain links TRBV13 with TRBJ1-1; D unclear. Germline CDR1 reads PRHDT; CDR2 reads FYEKMQ (reference sequence). The CDR3 is 12 residues long. Trimming removed 7 bases from V and 8 bases from J, with 14 bases in between. This CDR3 is CASTINRAEAFF. The CDR3 DNA is TGTGCCAGCACCATAAACCGAGCCGAAGCTTTCTTT.

This chain joins TRBV28 and TRBJ1-3; TRBD1 aligns across 7 bases. Germline CDR1 is MDHEN and CDR2 is SYDVKM. V gave up 5 bases and J gave up 4 bases; unmatched junction bases: 8. The CDR3 is 15 residues long. CDR3 protein: CASSADRAGGNTIYF. CDR3 nucleotides: TGTGCCAGCAGTGCCGACAGGGCTGGGGGAAACACCATATATTTT.

The chain joins TRBV28 to TRBJ1-1; TRBD1 might be the D (6 bases). CDR1 MDHEN and CDR2 SYDVKM come from the germline V gene. Trimming pared 6 bases from V and 4 bases from J, leaving 21 bases between. The CDR3 extends over 16 amino acids. The CDR3 is CASSTGQPGWGTEAFF. As DNA, the CDR3 is TGTGCCAGCAGCACTGGACAGCCGGGATGGGGCACTGAAGCTTTCTTT.

This clone came up once. The rearrangement uses TRBV2 and TRBJ1-5; 7 bases agree with TRBD1. Germline V gives CDR1 SNHLY, CDR2 FYNNEI. CDR3 size: 15 residues. The V segment lost 0 bases and the J segment 7 bases; nucleotides outside the gene matches: 6. The CDR3 nucleotides are TGTGCCAGCAGTGAAGCAGACAGGGTTTGGCAGCCCCAGCATTTT. Protein: CASSEADRVWQPQHF.

This clone was recorded only once. Other DNA sequences within the sample encode an identical CDR3. V and J are TRBV28 and TRBJ1-1, with TRBD1 matching over 7 bases. The V gene's germline CDR1 is MDHEN and CDR2 SYDVKM. The length of the CDR3 is 14 residues. Trimming cost V 2 bases and J 5 bases; bases outside gene matches: 5. CDR3 in DNA: TGTGCCAGCAGTTTAACAGGGGTTGGGACTGAAGCTTTCTTT. Translating it yields CASSLTGVGTEAFF.

The J gene is TRBJ2-2, the V gene TRBV2; unclear D gene. The CDR3 has 13 amino acids. Germline assignment: CDR1 SNHLY and CDR2 FYNNEI. V was clipped by 3 bases and J by 1 base, with 3 bases between them. DNA for the CDR3: TGTGCCAGCAGTGAGTGGAACACCGGGGAGCTGTTTTTT. It encodes CASSEWNTGELFF.

The DNA of the CDR3 is TGTGCCAGCACCTTGGACAGCTTTGGCAACACTGAAGCTTTCTTT. As protein: CASTLDSFGNTEAFF. V and J are TRBV2 and TRBJ1-1; D possibly corresponds to TRBD1 (6 bases). The germline gives CDR1 SNHLY, CDR2 FYNNEI. Trimming stripped 7 bases from V and 2 bases from J, with 17 bases between. The CDR3 is 15 amino acids.

This rearrangement joins TRBV6-5 to TRBJ2-7; TRBD2 matches 9 bases. The CDR3 covers 16 residues. The germline V gene encodes CDR1 MNHEY and CDR2 SVGAGI. With V trimmed by 0 bases and J by 5 bases, 8 bases remained unmatched. The CDR3: CASSYSVAGAQNEQYF. CDR3 DNA: TGTGCCAGCAGTTACTCGGTAGCGGGGGCCCAGAACGAGCAGTACTTC.

About this clone itself: This sample includes further DNA sequences coding for the same CDR3. This chain joins TRBV27 and TRBJ1-1; D is possibly TRBD1 (5 bases). Germline CDR1 is MNHEY and CDR2 is SMNVEV (reference sequence). The CDR3 is 14 amino acids. V was clipped by 5 bases and J by 0 bases, with 10 bases between them. CDR3 sequence (DNA): TGTGCCAGCAGTCCGGGGGTATTGAACACTGAAGCTTTCTTT. It specifies CASSPGVLNTEAFF.

V is TRBV29-1 and J is TRBJ2-5; D may be TRBD1 (6 bases). Matching the DNA end better, TRBJ2-7 makes the J call doubtful. Germline loops: CDR1 SQVTM, CDR2 ANQGSEA. The CDR3 is 11 residues long. CDR3 region: CSVEYRDEQYF. The CDR3 nucleotides are TGCAGCGTTGAATACAGGGACGAGCAGTACTTC.

The chain combines TRBV19 with TRBJ1-5; 10 nucleotides line up with TRBD1. V was pared by 4 bases and J by 5 bases, with 5 bases of the junction left unmatched. CDR1 and CDR2 (germline): LNHDA, SQIVND (reference sequence). The length of the CDR3 is 15 residues. The CDR3 reads CASSTWTGGDQPQHF. Here the CDR3 DNA reads TGTGCCAGTAGTACCTGGACAGGGGGTGATCAGCCCCAGCATTTT.

Written as DNA, the CDR3 is TGTGCCAGCAGTGCCGGCTACGAGCAGTACTTC. This encodes CASSAGYEQYF. The chain employs TRBV27 and TRBJ2-7, with D uncertain. V dropped 5 bases and J dropped 3 bases, with 5 bases sitting between them. The CDR3 sequence is 11 residues long. Germline loops: CDR1 MNHEY, CDR2 SMNVEV (reference sequence).

The chain has TRBV28 and TRBJ2-7, with 7 bases fitting TRBD2. Germline-derived CDR1 and CDR2 are MDHEN and SYDVKM. The CDR3 contains 15 residues. V lost 3 bases and J lost 5; bases outside the gene matches: 10. The CDR3 reads CASSFRSGRSHEQYF. The DNA for the CDR3 is TGTGCCAGCAGTTTCCGCTCCGGGAGGAGCCACGAGCAGTACTTC.

DNA for the CDR3: TGTGCCAGCAGCTACCAGACAGGGGGCTACACCTTC. It is translated as CASSYQTGGYTF. The V and J genes are TRBV5-6 and TRBJ1-2; TRBD1 matches 7 bases. Germline lookup yields CDR1 SGHDT and CDR2 YYEEEE. The CDR3 covers 12 residues. Trimming at V came to 3 bases and at J to 8 bases, leaving 4 bases not matched to a gene.

The chain employs TRBV19 and TRBJ2-1, with unresolved D. V gave up 3 bases and J gave up 1 base, with 13 bases separating them. The CDR3 is made up of 16 amino acids. Germline CDR1 LNHDA, CDR2 SQIVND (reference sequence). The CDR3 loop is CASSIGSTGSYNEQFF. The CDR3 bases are TGTGCCAGTAGTATTGGTTCAACTGGGTCCTACAATGAGCAGTTCTTC.

With respect to this clone: Other nucleotide sequences in the sample specify the same CDR3. The gene calls are TRBV9 and TRBJ2-7; D is perhaps TRBD2 (6 bases). This CDR3 is built from 13 residues. Per germline, CDR1 SGDLS and CDR2 YYNGEE. The V and J ends lost 3 bases and 6 bases respectively, with 13 bases between them. DNA for the CDR3: TGTGCCAGCAGCGGGGCGGGACCGGGCGAGCAGTACTTC. Amino acid sequence: CASSGAGPGEQYF.